The 12 T cell receptor beta chains below all came from one sample that was sequenced in a study of shared clonotypes between healthy human individuals. The table came from immunoSEQ multiplex PCR; TCRdb's copy has only in-frame clones and leaves some out. The profile covers about 2,500,000 clones, with around nine tenths appearing a single time and under 0.15% taken by the ten largest. The sample was naive CD4+ T cells sorted from blood. Subset denoted: CD45RA+ positively selected. The receptors come from a man aged 18 to 29 in good health.

This clone was observed a handful of times. The chain employs TRBV30 and TRBJ1-1; D gene unclear. Germline-derived CDR1 and CDR2 are GTSNPN and SVGIG (reference sequence). Trimming took off 3 bases at V and 4 bases at J, with 18 bases between the two ends. This CDR3 has 15 residues. Written as DNA, the CDR3 is TGTGCCTGGAGAAGGTCAGGAACTCTGAGCACTGAAGCTTTCTTT. Its protein is CAWRRSGTLSTEAFF.

V gene TRBV18 combines with J gene TRBJ1-1; perhaps TRBD1 as D (5 bases). The CDR3 has 15 residues. Germline CDR1 and CDR2: KGHSH and LQKENI. The V end lost 3 bases, the J end lost 10 bases, and 21 bases lay between the germline ends. The CDR3 reads CASSPQGGEGRGAFF. The CDR3 DNA reads TGTGCCAGCTCACCCCAAGGTGGAGAGGGACGAGGAGCTTTCTTT.

V and J are TRBV11-2 and TRBJ2-4; 9 bases align to TRBD2. V lost 4 bases and J lost 8; bases outside the gene matches: 15. The germline V gene has CDR1 SGHAT and CDR2 FQNNGV. The CDR3 extends over 17 amino acids. The chain's CDR3 is CASSSPQGSGSGDIQYF. CDR3 DNA sequence: TGTGCCAGCAGCTCCCCCCAGGGTAGCGGGAGCGGGGACATTCAGTACTTC.

The J gene is TRBJ2-5, the V gene TRBV18; 10 bases are shared with TRBD2. The CDR3 consists of 13 residues. V lost 8 bases, J lost 5 bases, and 5 bases stayed unmatched. CDR1 and CDR2 (germline): KGHSH, LQKENI. The CDR3 nucleotides are TGTGCCAGCCCACAGACTAGCGGGGAGACCCAGTACTTC. Its protein is CASPQTSGETQYF.

In DNA, the CDR3 is TGTGCCGCCATACAGGGGGTGTTAGATACGCAGTATTTT. Its translation: CAAIQGVLDTQYF. The J gene is TRBJ2-3, the V gene TRBV5-8, with 8 bases matching TRBD1. Looked up from germline, CDR1 is SGHTS and CDR2 is YDEGEE. Unmatched junction bases numbered 9, after V lost 10 bases and J lost 5 bases. This CDR3 region has 13 residues.

For this clone: This sample includes further DNA sequences coding for the same CDR3. V is TRBV2 and J is TRBJ2-7; unclear D gene. V was clipped by 4 bases and J by 5 bases, with 6 bases between them. Germline V gene data show CDR1 as SNHLY and CDR2 as FYNNEI. The CDR3 has 11 residues. CDR3 residues: CASSALDEQYF. The CDR3 region has the DNA TGTGCCAGCAGTGCCCTAGACGAGCAGTACTTC.

The chain employs TRBV29-1 and TRBJ1-5; no definite D call. V dropped 7 bases and J dropped 0 bases, with 22 bases sitting between them. CDR1 is SQVTM, CDR2 ANQGSEA, per germline. The CDR3 is made up of 17 amino acids. This CDR3 reads CSALPYRRLYSNQPQHF. The CDR3 nucleotides read TGCAGCGCCCTCCCCTATCGACGGCTCTATAGCAATCAGCCCCAGCATTTT. The full variable domain, its missing parts supplied by reference TRBV29-1 and TRBJ1-5, is SAVISQKPSRDICQRGTSLTIQCQVDSQVTMMFWYRQQPGQSLTLIATANQGSEATYESGFVIDKFPISRPNLTFSTLTVSNMSPEDSSIYLCSALPYRRLYSNQPQHFGDGTRLSIL.

The chain employs TRBV19 and TRBJ2-2; no firm D call. Germline V lookup: CDR1 LNHDA, CDR2 SQIVND (reference sequence). The length of the CDR3 is 16 residues. V was shortened by 3 bases and J by 2 bases, with 13 bases between the two germline ends. The chain's CDR3 is CASSILVSLNTGELFF. As DNA, the CDR3 is TGTGCCAGTAGTATCCTAGTGAGTCTTAACACCGGGGAGCTGTTTTTT.

The CDR3 DNA reads as TGTGCCAGCAGCTGGACAGGGGACCCAGGGGGGGTAGGAGAGACCCAGTACTTC. This translates into CASSWTGDPGGVGETQYF. This sequence joins TRBV7-8 and TRBJ2-5; 9 bases line up with TRBD1. CDR1 is SGHVS and CDR2 is FQNEAQ in the germline V gene. CDR3 length: 18 residues. V was clipped by 4 bases and J by 4 bases; unmatched bases: 16. The whole variable domain, filled in from reference TRBV7-8 and TRBJ2-5, reads GAGVSQSPRYKVAKRGQDVALRCDPISGHVSLFWYQQALGQGPEFLTYFQNEAQLDKSGLPSDRFFAERPEGSVSTLKIQRTQQEDSAVYLCASSWTGDPGGVGETQYFGPGTRLLVL.

This rearrangement joins TRBV12-5 to TRBJ1-1; D unresolved. The CDR3 runs to 18 residues. The V end was cut by 6 bases, the J end by 2 bases, with 25 bases between. Germline V gene sequence: CDR1 LGHNT, CDR2 FRNRAP. CDR3 nucleotide sequence: TGTGCTAGTGGCCGCTCCCCCAAAGACGGGGAACTTAACACTGAAGCTTTCTTT. It codes for CASGRSPKDGELNTEAFF.

J is TRBJ2-3 and V is TRBV11-2; D might be TRBD2 (5 bases). Between the trimmed V and J ends, which lost 3 bases and 3 bases, there was a span of 13 bases. There are 15 residues in the CDR3. Germline values: CDR1 SGHAT, CDR2 FQNNGV. The CDR3 DNA reads TGTGCCAGCAGCTTCCAGCGGTCGGGTACAGATACGCAGTATTTT. This gives the protein CASSFQRSGTDTQYF.

The V gene is TRBV21-1, the J gene TRBJ2-7; TRBD2 was called by the table and not checked on the DNA. TRBV21-1 is noted as a pseudogene. This CDR3 contains 17 residues. The CDR3, as DNA: TGTGCCAGCAGCCCTTCTGGCCAAAAGCGGGTATCCTACGAGCAGTACTTC. Residues: CASSPSGQKRVSYEQYF.